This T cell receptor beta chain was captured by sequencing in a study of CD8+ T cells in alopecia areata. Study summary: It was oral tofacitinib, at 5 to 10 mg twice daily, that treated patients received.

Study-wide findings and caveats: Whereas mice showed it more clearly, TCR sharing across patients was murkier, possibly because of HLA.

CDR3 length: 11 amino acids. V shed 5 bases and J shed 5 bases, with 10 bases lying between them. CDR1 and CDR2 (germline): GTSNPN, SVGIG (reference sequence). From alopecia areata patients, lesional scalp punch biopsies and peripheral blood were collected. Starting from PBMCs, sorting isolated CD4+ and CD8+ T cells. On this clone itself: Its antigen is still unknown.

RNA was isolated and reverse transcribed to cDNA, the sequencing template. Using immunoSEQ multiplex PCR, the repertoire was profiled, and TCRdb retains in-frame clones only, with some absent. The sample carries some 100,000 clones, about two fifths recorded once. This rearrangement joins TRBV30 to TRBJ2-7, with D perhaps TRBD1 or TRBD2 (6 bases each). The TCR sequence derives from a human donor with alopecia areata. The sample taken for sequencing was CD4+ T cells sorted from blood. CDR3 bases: TGTGCCTGGCGAAGGGGGGACGAGCAGTACTTC. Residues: CAWRRGDEQYF.